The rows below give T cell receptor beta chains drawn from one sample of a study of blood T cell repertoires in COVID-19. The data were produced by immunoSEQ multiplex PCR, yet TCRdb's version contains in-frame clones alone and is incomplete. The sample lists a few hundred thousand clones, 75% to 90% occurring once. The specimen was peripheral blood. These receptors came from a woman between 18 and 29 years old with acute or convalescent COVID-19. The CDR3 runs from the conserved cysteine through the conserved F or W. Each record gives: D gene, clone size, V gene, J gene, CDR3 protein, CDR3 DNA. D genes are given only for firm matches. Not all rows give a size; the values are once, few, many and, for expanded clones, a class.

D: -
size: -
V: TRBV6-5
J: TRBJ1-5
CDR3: CASSYQINQPQHF
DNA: TGTGCCAGCAGTTACCAGATAAATCAGCCCCAGCATTTT

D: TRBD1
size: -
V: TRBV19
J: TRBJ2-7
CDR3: CASSIGTGSSYEQYF
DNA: TGTGCCAGTAGTATTGGGACAGGGAGCTCCTACGAGCAGTACTTC

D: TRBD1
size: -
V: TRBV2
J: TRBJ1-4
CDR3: CASSPDRANEKLFF
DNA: TGTGCCAGCAGTCCCGACAGGGCTAACGAAAAACTGTTTTTT

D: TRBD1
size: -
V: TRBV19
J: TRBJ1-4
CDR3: CASTSHRGRNEKLFF
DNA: TGTGCCAGTACCTCCCACAGGGGGCGGAATGAAAAACTGTTTTTT

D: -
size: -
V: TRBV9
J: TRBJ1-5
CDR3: CASSVEGRVDQPQHF
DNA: TGTGCCAGCAGCGTAGAAGGCAGGGTTGATCAGCCCCAGCATTTT

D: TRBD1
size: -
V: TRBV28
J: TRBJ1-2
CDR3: CASNSQGAAGGYTF
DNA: TGTGCCAGCAATTCACAGGGGGCTGCTGGAGGCTACACCTTC

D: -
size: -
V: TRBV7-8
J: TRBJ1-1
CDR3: CASSLVLGATEAFF
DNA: TGTGCCAGCAGCTTAGTACTGGGGGCCACTGAAGCTTTCTTT

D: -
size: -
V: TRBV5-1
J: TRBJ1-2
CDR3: CASSLEDSSYGYTF
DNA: TGCGCCAGCAGCTTGGAAGACTCCTCCTATGGCTACACCTTC

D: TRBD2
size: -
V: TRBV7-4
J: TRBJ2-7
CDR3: CASSLGGGSWTSAIYYEQYF
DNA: TGTGCCAGCAGCTTAGGGGGAGGCAGTTGGACTAGCGCGATATACTACGAGCAGTACTTC

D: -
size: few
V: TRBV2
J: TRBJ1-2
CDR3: CARRGNRDRNYGYTF
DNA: TGTGCCAGGAGGGGGAATAGGGACCGTAACTATGGCTACACCTTC

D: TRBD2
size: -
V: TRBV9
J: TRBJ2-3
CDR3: CASSLAGGTDTQYF
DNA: TGTGCCAGCAGCCTAGCGGGGGGGACAGATACGCAGTATTTT

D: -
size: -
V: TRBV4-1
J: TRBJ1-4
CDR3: CASSQKGGNPTNEKLFF
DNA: TGCGCCAGCAGCCAAAAAGGCGGCAACCCAACTAATGAAAAACTGTTTTTT

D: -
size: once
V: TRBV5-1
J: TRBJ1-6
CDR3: CASSLKSPRDSPLHF
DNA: TGCGCCAGCAGCTTGAAATCCCCCAGGGATTCACCCCTCCACTTT

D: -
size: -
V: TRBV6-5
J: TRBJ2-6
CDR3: CASNSGSGANVLTF
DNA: TGTGCCAGCAACTCGGGCTCTGGGGCCAACGTCCTGACTTTC

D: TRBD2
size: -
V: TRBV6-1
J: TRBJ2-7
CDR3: CASSDLLAADEQYF
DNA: TGTGCCAGCAGTGATCTGCTAGCGGCCGACGAGCAGTACTTC

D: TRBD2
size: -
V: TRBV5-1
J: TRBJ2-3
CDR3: CASSSLGAAGGDINTDTQYF
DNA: TGCGCCAGCAGCTCCCTCGGGGCAGCGGGGGGGGATATTAACACAGATACGCAGTATTTT

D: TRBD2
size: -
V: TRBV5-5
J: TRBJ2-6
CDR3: CASSSGAGGYGANVLTF
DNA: TGTGCCAGCAGCTCCGGGGCGGGGGGATATGGGGCCAACGTCCTGACTTTC

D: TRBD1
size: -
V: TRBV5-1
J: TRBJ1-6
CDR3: CASSLSGQYNSPLHF
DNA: TGCGCCAGCAGCTTGTCGGGACAGTATAATTCACCCCTCCACTTT

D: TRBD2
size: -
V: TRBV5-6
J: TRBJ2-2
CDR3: CASSSAGTSGGRVTGELFF
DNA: TGTGCCAGCAGCTCGGCCGGGACTAGCGGGGGGCGGGTCACCGGGGAGCTGTTTTTT

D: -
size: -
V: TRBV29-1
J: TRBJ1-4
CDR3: CSVAGGGIATNEKLFF
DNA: TGCAGCGTCGCCGGGGGGGGGATTGCAACTAATGAAAAACTGTTTTTT